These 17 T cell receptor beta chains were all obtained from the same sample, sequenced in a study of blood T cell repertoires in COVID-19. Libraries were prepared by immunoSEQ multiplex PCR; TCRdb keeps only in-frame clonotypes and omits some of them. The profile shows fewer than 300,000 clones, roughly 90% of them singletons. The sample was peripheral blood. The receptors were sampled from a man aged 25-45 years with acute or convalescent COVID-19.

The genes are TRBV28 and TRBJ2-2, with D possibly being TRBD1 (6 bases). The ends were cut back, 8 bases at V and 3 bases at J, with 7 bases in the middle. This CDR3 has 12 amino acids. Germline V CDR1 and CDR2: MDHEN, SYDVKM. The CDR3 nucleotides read TGTGCCAGCGGGGGCTACACCGGGGAGCTGTTTTTT. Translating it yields CASGGYTGELFF.

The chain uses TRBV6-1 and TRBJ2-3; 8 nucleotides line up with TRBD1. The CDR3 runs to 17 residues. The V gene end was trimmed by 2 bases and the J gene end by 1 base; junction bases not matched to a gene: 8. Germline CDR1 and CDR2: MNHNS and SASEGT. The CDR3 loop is CASSESRWGQGTDTQYF. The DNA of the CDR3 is TGTGCCAGCAGTGAATCCCGGTGGGGACAGGGCACAGATACGCAGTATTTT.

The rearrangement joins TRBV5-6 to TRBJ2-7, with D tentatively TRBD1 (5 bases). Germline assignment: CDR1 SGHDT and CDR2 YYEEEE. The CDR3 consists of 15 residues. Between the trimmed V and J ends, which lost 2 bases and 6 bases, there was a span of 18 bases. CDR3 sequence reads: CASSFGRQAGREQYF. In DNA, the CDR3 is TGTGCCAGCAGCTTCGGTAGGCAGGCAGGGCGCGAGCAGTACTTC. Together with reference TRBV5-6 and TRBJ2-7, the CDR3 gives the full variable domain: DAGVTQSPTHLIKTRGQQVTLRCSPKSGHDTVSWYQQALGQGPQFIFQYYEEEERQRGNFPDRFSGHQFPNYSSELNVNALLLGDSALYLCASSFGRQAGREQYFGPGTRLTVT.

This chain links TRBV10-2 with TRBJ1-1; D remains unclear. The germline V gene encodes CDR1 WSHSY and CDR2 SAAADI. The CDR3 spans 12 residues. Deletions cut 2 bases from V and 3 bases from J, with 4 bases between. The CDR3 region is CASSERDTEAFF. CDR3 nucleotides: TGCGCCAGCAGTGAGCGCGACACTGAAGCTTTCTTT.

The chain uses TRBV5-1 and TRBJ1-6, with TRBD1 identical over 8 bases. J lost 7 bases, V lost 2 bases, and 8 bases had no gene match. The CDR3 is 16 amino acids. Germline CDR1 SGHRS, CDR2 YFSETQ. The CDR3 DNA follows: TGCGCCAGCAGCTTTGGACAGGGAGGAGAGAATTCACCCCTCCACTTT. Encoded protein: CASSFGQGGENSPLHF.

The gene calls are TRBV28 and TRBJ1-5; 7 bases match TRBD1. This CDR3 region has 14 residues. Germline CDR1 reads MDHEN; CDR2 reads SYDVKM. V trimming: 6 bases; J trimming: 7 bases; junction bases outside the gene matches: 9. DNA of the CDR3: TGTGCCAGCAGGACAGGGTGGCCAGGGCAGCCCCAGCATTTT. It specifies CASRTGWPGQPQHF.

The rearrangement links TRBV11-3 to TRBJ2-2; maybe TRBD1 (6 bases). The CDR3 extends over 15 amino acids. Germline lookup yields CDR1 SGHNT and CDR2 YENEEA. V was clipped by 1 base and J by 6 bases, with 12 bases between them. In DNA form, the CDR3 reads TGTGCCAGCAGCTTAGCCGGCCAGGGGCCCGGGGAGCTGTTTTTT. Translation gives CASSLAGQGPGELFF.

The CDR3 sequence is CASGNRGSNQPQHF. As DNA, the CDR3 is TGTGCCAGCGGGAACAGGGGAAGCAATCAGCCCCAGCATTTT. This chain joins TRBV5-4 and TRBJ1-5; 7 bases are shared with TRBD1. The germline CDR1 and CDR2 sequences are SGHNT and YYREEE (reference sequence). The V and J ends lost 7 bases and 1 base, in that order; junction bases with no gene match: 5. CDR3 size: 14 residues.

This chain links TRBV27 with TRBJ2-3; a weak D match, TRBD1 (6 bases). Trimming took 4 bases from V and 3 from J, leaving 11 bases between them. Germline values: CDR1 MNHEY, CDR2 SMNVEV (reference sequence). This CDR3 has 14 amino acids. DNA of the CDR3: TGTGCCAGCAGTTATCAGGGGAGTACAGATACGCAGTATTTT. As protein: CASSYQGSTDTQYF.

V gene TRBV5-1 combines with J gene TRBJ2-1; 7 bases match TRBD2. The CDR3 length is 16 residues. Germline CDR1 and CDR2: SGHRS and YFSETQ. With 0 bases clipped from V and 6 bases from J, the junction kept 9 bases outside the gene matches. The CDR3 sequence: CASSLGSAGALNEQFF. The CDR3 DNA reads TGCGCCAGCAGCTTGGGTTCGGCGGGAGCGCTCAATGAGCAGTTCTTC.

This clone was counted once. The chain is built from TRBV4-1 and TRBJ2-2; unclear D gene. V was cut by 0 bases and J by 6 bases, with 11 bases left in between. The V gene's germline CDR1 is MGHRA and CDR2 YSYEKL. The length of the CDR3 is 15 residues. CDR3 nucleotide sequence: TGCGCCAGCAGCCAAGATCCCGGGTATTCCGGGGAGCTGTTTTTT. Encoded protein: CASSQDPGYSGELFF.

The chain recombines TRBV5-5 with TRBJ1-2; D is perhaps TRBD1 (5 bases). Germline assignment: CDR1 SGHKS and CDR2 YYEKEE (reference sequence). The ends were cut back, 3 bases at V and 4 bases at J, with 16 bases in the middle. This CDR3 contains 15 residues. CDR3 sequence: CASSWGDGQAYGYTF. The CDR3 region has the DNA TGTGCCAGCAGCTGGGGGGACGGGCAAGCCTATGGCTACACCTTC.

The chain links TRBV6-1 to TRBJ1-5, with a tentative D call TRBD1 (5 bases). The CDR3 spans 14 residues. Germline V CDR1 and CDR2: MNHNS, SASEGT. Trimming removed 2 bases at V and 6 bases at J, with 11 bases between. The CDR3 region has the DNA TGTGCCAGCAGTGAACAGGGTACCCCTCAGCCCCAGCATTTT. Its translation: CASSEQGTPQPQHF.

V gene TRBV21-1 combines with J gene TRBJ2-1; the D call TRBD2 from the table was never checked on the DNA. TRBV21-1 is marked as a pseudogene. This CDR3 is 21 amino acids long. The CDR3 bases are TGTGCCAGCAGCAAATTCGTCCGCCCACAGGGACGGGGGGGGCCCTACAATGAGCAGTTCTTC. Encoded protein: CASSKFVRPQGRGGPYNEQFF.

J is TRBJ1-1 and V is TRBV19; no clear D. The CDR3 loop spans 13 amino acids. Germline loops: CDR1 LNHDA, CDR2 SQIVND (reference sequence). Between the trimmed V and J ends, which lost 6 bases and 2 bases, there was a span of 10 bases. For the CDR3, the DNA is TGTGCCAGTAGGGCGCCACTAAACACTGAAGCTTTCTTT. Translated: CASRAPLNTEAFF. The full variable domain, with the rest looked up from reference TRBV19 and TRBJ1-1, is DGGITQSPKYLFRKEGQNVTLSCEQNLNHDAMYWYRQDPGQGLRLIYYSQIVNDFQKGDIAEGYSVSREKKESFPLTVTSAQKNPTAFYLCASRAPLNTEAFFGQGTRLTVV.

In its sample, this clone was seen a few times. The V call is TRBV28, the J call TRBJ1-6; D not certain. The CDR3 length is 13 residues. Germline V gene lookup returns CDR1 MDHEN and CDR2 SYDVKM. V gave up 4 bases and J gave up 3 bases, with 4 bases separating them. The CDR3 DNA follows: TGTGCCAGCAGTTATAACTATAATTCACCCCTCCACTTT. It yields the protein CASSYNYNSPLHF.

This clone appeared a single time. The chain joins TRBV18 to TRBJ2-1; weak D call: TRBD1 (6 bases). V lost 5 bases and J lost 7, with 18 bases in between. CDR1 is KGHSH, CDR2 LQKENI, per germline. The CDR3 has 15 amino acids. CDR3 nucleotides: TGTGCCAGCTCAACGGCCCCCCCAAGGGGGAATGAGCAGTTCTTC. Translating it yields CASSTAPPRGNEQFF. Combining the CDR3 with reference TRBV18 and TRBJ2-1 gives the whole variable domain NAGVMQNPRHLVRRRGQEARLRCSPMKGHSHVYWYRQLPEEGLKFMVYLQKENIIDESGMPKERFSAEFPKEGPSILRIQQVVRGDSAAYFCASSTAPPRGNEQFFGPGTRLTVL.